This T cell receptor (beta chain) was observed in a study of vaccination and CD4 T cells after COVID-19. Study background: As control conditions, cultures were given either a CEFX pool serving as positive control, an HIV-1 Nef pool, or no peptide at all.

Findings and caveats of the study: It was found that, in convalescent patients, 304 of 307 vaccine-specific clones were spike mono-reactive.

Sequencing of DNA taken from cultured CD4+ T cells relied on the Oncomine TCR Beta short-read assay. Extraction of genomic DNA was performed on cultured CD4+ T cells. A single record per CDR3 protein comes from TCRdb applying MiXCR to the PCR reads. The data contain about 11,000 distinct CDR3 sequences, about 75% of them singletons. There are a few counts of this clonotype. Its antigen is as yet unknown. Described treatment: roughly ten-day PBMC culture with coronavirus spike peptide pools or control peptides (ViraFEST assay). Half-medium changes with fresh IL-2 medium occurred on days 3 and 7. The sequencing input was CD4+ T cells from blood, cultured in vitro. The sequence was collected from a human donor who had recovered from COVID-19.

CDR3 sequence: CASSLIGLLQETQYF. The CDR3 DNA reads TGTGCCAGCAGCTTAATCGGACTTTTACAAGAGACCCAGTACTTC. The chain joins TRBV11-2 to TRBJ2-5, with D possibly TRBD2 on 5 matching bases. Germline values: CDR1 SGHAT, CDR2 FQNNGV. The V gene lost 2 bases and the J gene lost 2 bases, with 12 bases spanning the gap. The CDR3 spans 15 residues. Filled out from reference TRBV11-2 and TRBJ2-5, the complete variable domain reads EAGVAQSPRYKIIEKRQSVAFWCNPISGHATLYWYQQILGQGPKLLIQFQNNGVVDDSQLPKDRFSAERLKGVDSTLKIQPAKLEDSAVYLCASSLIGLLQETQYFGPGTRLLVL.